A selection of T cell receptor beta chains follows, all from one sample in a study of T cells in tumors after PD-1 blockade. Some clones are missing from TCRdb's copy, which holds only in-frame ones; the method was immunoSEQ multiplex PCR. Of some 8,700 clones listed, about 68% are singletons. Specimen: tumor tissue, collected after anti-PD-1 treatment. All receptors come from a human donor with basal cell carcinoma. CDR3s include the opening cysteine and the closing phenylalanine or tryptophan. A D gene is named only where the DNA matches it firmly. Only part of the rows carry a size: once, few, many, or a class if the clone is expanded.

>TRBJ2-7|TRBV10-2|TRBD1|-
CASSPVRSDRELYEQYF
TGCGCCAGCAGCCCCGTTCGATCGGACAGGGAGCTCTACGAGCAGTACTTC
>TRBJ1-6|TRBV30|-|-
CAREGGGNSPLHF
TGTGCCAGAGAAGGCGGTGGCAATTCACCCCTCCACTTT
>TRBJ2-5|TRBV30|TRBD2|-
CAGSGGAFDQETQYF
TGTGCCGGTAGCGGGGGGGCTTTTGACCAAGAGACCCAGTACTTC
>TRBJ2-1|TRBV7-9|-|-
CASSFRTEEQFF
TGTGCCAGCAGCTTTAGAACGGAAGAGCAGTTCTTC
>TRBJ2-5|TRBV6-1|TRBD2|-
CASSDGGLAGVETQYF
TGTGCCAGCAGTGATGGGGGACTAGCGGGGGTGGAGACCCAGTACTTC
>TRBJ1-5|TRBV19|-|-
CASSLTGTVNNQPQHF
TGTGCCAGTAGTTTGACCGGGACGGTGAACAATCAGCCCCAGCATTTT
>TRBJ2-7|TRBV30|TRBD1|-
CAWGRQGFYEQYF
TGTGCCTGGGGGCGACAGGGATTCTACGAGCAGTACTTC
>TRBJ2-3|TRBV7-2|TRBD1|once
CASSLAGQGAGDTQYF
TGTGCCAGCAGCTTAGCGGGACAGGGGGCGGGAGATACGCAGTATTTT
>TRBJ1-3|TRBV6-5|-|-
CASSTPEGRANTIYF
TGTGCCAGCAGCACCCCGGAGGGCCGGGCAAACACCATATATTTT
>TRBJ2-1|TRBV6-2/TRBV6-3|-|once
CASSTIRGVDNEQFF
TGTGCCAGCAGTACCATCAGGGGGGTAGACAATGAGCAGTTCTTC
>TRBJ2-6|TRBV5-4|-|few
CASSLVGVPGANVLTF
TGTGCCAGCAGCTTGGTTGGCGTTCCTGGGGCCAACGTCCTGACTTTC
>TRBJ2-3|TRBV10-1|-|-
CASSEKGPTEDTQYF
TGCGCCAGCAGTGAAAAGGGGCCAACAGAGGATACGCAGTATTTT
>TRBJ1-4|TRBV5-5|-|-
CASSLYQVGTQLNEKLFF
TGTGCCAGCAGCTTGTACCAAGTCGGGACTCAACTTAATGAAAAACTGTTTTTT
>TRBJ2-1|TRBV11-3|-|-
CASSLDFGSSYNEQFF
TGTGCCAGCAGCTTAGATTTTGGGAGCTCCTACAATGAGCAGTTCTTC
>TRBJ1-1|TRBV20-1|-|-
CSARVQGKAFF
TGCAGTGCTAGAGTCCAGGGGAAAGCTTTCTTT
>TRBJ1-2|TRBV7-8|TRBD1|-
CASSRQGAGSYGYTF
TGTGCCAGCAGCCGACAGGGGGCGGGTAGTTATGGCTACACCTTC
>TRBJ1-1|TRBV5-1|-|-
CASKFLQGNTEAFF
TGCGCCAGCAAATTTCTACAGGGGAACACTGAAGCTTTCTTT
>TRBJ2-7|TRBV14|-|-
CASSQALTGYEQYF
TGTGCCAGCAGCCAAGCCCTGACAGGCTACGAGCAGTACTTC
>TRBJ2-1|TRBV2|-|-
CASRLQGLTYNEQFF
TGTGCCAGCAGACTGCAGGGACTCACCTACAATGAGCAGTTCTTC
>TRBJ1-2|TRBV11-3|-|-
CASSGWGQDSSNYGYTF
TGTGCCAGCAGCGGGTGGGGTCAGGACAGCTCTAACTATGGCTACACCTTC
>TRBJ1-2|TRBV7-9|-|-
CASSLAPYGYTF
TGTGCCAGCAGCTTAGCTCCCTATGGCTACACCTTC
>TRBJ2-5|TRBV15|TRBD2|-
CATSRDLGPGGETQYF
TGTGCCACCAGCAGAGATCTGGGACCGGGGGGGGAGACCCAGTACTTC
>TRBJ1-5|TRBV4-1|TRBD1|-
CASSQLGQGRDQPQHF
TGCGCCAGCAGCCAACTGGGACAGGGACGGGATCAGCCCCAGCATTTT
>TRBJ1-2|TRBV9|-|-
CASSVAGDWGYTF
TGTGCCAGCAGCGTAGCCGGGGATTGGGGCTACACCTTC
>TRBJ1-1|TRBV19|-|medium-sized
CASRRGGYTEAFF
TGTGCCAGTAGAAGGGGAGGATACACTGAAGCTTTCTTT
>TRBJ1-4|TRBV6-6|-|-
CASSPRDLSANEKLFF
TGTGCCAGCAGTCCGAGGGACCTATCCGCGAATGAAAAACTGTTTTTT
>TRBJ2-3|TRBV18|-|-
CASSPGSGSDTQYF
TGTGCCAGCTCACCAGGAAGTGGCTCAGATACGCAGTATTTT
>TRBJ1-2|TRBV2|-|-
CASSEDSGADGYTF
TGTGCCAGCAGTGAAGATTCAGGGGCAGATGGCTACACCTTC
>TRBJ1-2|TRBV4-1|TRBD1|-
CASSPGQGGYGYTF
TGCGCCAGCAGCCCCGGACAGGGGGGCTATGGCTACACCTTC
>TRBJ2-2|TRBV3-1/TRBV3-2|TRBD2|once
CASSQESWLAGGYTGELFF
TGTGCCAGCAGCCAAGAATCGTGGCTAGCGGGGGGGTACACCGGGGAGCTGTTTTTT
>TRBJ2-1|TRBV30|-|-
CAWRRRYNEQFF
TGTGCCTGGAGGCGGCGGTACAATGAGCAGTTCTTC
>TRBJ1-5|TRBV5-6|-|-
CASSLRGINQPQHF
TGTGCCAGCAGCTTAAGGGGGATAAATCAGCCCCAGCATTTT
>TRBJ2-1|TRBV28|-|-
CASSLGRQGPEFF
TGTGCCAGCAGTTTAGGCAGGCAGGGTCCGGAGTTCTTC
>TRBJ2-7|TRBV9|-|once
CASSVEGQGYEQYF
TGTGCCAGCAGCGTAGAGGGGCAGGGCTACGAGCAGTACTTC
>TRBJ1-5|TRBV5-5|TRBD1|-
CASSFTGGSNQPQHF
TGTGCCAGCAGCTTTACAGGGGGATCAAATCAGCCCCAGCATTTT
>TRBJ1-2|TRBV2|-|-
CASSVKMGAQGYTF
TGTGCCAGCAGTGTTAAAATGGGGGCTCAGGGCTACACCTTC
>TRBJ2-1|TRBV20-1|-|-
CSATDSPEQFF
TGCAGTGCTACGGACTCGCCCGAGCAGTTCTTC
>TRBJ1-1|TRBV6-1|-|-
CASSDRANTEAFF
TGTGCCAGCAGTGACAGGGCGAACACTGAAGCTTTCTTT
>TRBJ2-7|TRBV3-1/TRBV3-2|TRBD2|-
CASSQYSAGGLSYEQYF
TGTGCCAGCAGCCAATATTCGGCGGGGGGCCTCTCCTACGAGCAGTACTTC
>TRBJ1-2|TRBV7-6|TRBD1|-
CASRDLRQGAKGGYTF
TGTGCCAGCAGGGACCTTCGACAGGGGGCAAAAGGTGGCTACACCTTC
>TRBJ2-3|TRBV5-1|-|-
CASSFGGASTDTQYF
TGCGCCAGCAGCTTTGGCGGGGCGAGCACAGATACGCAGTATTTT
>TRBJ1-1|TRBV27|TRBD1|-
CASSHHNPGGRMNTEAFF
TGTGCCAGCAGCCATCACAACCCAGGGGGAAGAATGAACACTGAAGCTTTCTTT
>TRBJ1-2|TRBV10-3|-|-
CAISELDTHTF
TGTGCCATCAGTGAGTTGGACACACACACCTTC
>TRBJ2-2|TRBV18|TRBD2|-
CASSPTLAGVQGTGELFF
TGTGCCAGCTCACCAACCCTAGCGGGAGTTCAAGGCACCGGGGAGCTGTTTTTT
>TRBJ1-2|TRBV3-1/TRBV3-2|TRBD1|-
CASSQRTGEGGYTF
TGTGCCAGCAGCCAAAGGACAGGGGAAGGGGGCTACACCTTC
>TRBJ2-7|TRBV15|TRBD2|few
CATSRAGGEQYF
TGTGCCACCAGCAGAGCGGGGGGTGAGCAGTACTTC
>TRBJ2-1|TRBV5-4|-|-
CASSLGQGGFNEQFF
TGTGCCAGCAGCTTGGGCCAGGGTGGTTTCAATGAGCAGTTCTTC
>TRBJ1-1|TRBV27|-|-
CASSWSGVNTEAFF
TGTGCCAGCAGCTGGAGCGGAGTGAACACTGAAGCTTTCTTT
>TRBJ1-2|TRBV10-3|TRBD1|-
CAIRGDRGRDGYTF
TGTGCCATCAGGGGGGACAGGGGGCGTGATGGCTACACCTTC